This T cell receptor (beta chain) appears in the sequencing data of a study of sequential checkpoint blockade in melanoma. Profiled with immunoSEQ multiplex PCR; TCRdb holds only in-frame clones, not every one. The data hold some 20,000 clones, with around four fifths observed a single time. Germline V gives CDR1 LGHNA, CDR2 YSLEER. This CDR3 is built from 16 residues. V shed 0 bases and J shed 0 bases, with 9 bases lying between them. As for treatment: randomized to nivolumab then ipilimumab (arm A) or the reverse (arm B). The sequence came from a human donor with melanoma. The J gene is TRBJ2-1, the V gene TRBV4-3; a weak D match, TRBD2 (5 bases). This specimen consisted of CD8+ T cells sorted from blood (inferred from file names), obtained from a patient given nivolumab and ipilimumab in sequence. DNA of the CDR3: TGCGCCAGCAGCCAAGATTTTGGGAGCTCCTACAATGAGCAGTTCTTC. Translating gives CASSQDFGSSYNEQFF.